The source of this TCR beta chain is a study of cytomegalovirus exposure and HLA in healthy donors (dated by TCRdb to the late 2010s). In the study overall: An earlier analysis of approximately 590 of the donors reported more than 250 Gb of sequence data and 117 million unique TCR beta sequences from about 200 million T cells. Using immunosequencing, the study profiled T cell repertoires from 500 to 800 subjects and related those repertoires to cytomegalovirus serostatus. Every repertoire in the discovery cohort had been generated on one and the same sequencing platform. A handful of DR-DQ haplotypes were handled as single units for association and clustering because linkage in the cohort was strong. To decide whether each TCR beta V gene segment behaved as functional or pseudogenic, an earlier analysis of over 500 of the donors relied on high-throughput TCR beta sequencing. The later analysis used no new phenotypic data to find candidate immune exposures, relying instead on TCR beta sequences and their occurrence across donors. Around 320 gigabases of sequencing data and tens of millions of unique TCR sequences were included in an early release covering roughly 700 HLA-typed donors. Donor age, sex, ethnicity and CMV serostatus were compiled together with the repertoire data. In a later genetic analysis, genome-wide SNP genotypes for about three fifths of the roughly 670 donors were used, and that subset was treated as a discovery cohort. The number of typed donors differed by locus: about 629-630 for A, B, C, DRB1 and DQB1; approximately 520 for DQA1; over 600 for DPA1; and roughly 490 for DPB1. On average, 235,054 unique TCR beta nucleotide sequences were sequenced per donor among some 430 genotyped donors of the cohort, with about 19% of those sequences being non-productive. The study aimed to test whether signatures of past pathogen exposure could be identified by cataloging public T cell receptors. A later analysis re-analyzed previously published TCR beta repertoires from 660 or so donors and added high-resolution HLA genotyping to study TCR occurrence patterns. Along with the approximately 650-subject first cohort, a separate validation cohort of around 120 different subjects was used. To predict cytomegalovirus infection status, the study brought together high-throughput TCR immunosequencing, statistical association of individual TCRs with disease status, and machine learning. Among the approximately 400 genotyped donors, 81% belonged to the genetic ancestry cluster associated with self-reported Caucasian donors. Class I and class II HLA loci were covered by the typing at four-digit resolution.

The cohort consisted of approximately 670 healthy bone marrow donors. All cohort members were sampled while nominally healthy, although unrecorded immune exposures were likely present. The donor was CMV seropositive and was included in the group of 300 or so seropositive cohort members. Each donor provided a peripheral blood sample, and peripheral blood mononuclear cells were used for TCR beta sequencing. The Qiagen DNeasy Blood Extraction Kit was used to extract genomic DNA from the blood cell samples. The germline V gene (reference sequence) gives CDR1 as MNHNY and CDR2 as SVGAGI. Including cysteine and phenylalanine, the CDR3 has 14 amino acids. Just CDR3 DNA is preserved here, 42 bases in frame from base 1. About this clone itself: This clone's antigen is unknown. Base qualities are missing; no much larger clone stands one base away.

What the authors observed across the whole study: When HLA alleles, especially DR and DQ, strongly co-occurred, TCR associations were difficult to assign to individual alleles. Some IMGT-functional V segments, including TRBV6-2 and TRBV6-3, could not be told apart with the 87-base-pair reads, so those segments were excluded. Compared with equally common non-associated chains, HLA-associated TCR beta chains in a later analysis were more clonally expanded and had lower generation probabilities. In this cohort, only TCR beta chains were sequenced, and detectable features were limited by the absence of alpha or paired-chain data. Specific HLA alleles were associated with over 15,000 TCR beta sequences at a false discovery rate of 0.05 in a later analysis. Correlated functional status among segregating V segments might be attributable to linkage disequilibrium, but an unknown experimental factor could not be ruled out. According to a later analysis, parvovirus B19, influenza, CMV and Epstein-Barr virus appeared linked to several top co-occurrence clusters. Broadly in line with IMGT annotations, most TCR beta V segments showed up in productive rearrangements about 90% or about 30% of the time in an earlier analysis of around 600 of the donors. A later analysis found that TCR association rates varied across HLA loci, with DRB1 alleles showing the most associated TCRs and HLA-C alleles the fewest. Sequencing depth was assumed to be roughly uniform across donors in the presence/absence analyses, though that assumption may not hold. In a later genetic analysis, fewer N-insertions in productive TCRs were reported among donors in an Asian-associated ancestry cluster than the roughly 700-donor mean. HLA typing was unavailable for some donors at each locus, so association tests used only the typed subset. A further reported finding was that TCR beta sequences accurately predicted the HLA-A and HLA-B alleles for most subjects in the first cohort. The earlier analysis of approximately 590 of the donors excluded seventeen rarely observed V segments, including chromosome 9 orphons, because counts were too low. Across donors, most TCR sequences were observed very rarely, whereas some public TCRs were present in many individuals. V-gene and J-gene trimming of TCR beta chains was associated with a missense DCLRE1C variant in a later genetic analysis, and the association was replicated in an independent cohort. CMV serostatus was the only immune exposure information available for the cohort. According to a later analysis, most CMV-associated TCR beta chains appeared to be HLA-restricted, and the HLA associations seemed to be driven largely by CMV exposure. A cluster of highly shared sequence variants was judged likely to be a technical artifact of the sequencing pipeline. Three of the identified cytomegalovirus-associated TCR beta chains were confirmed in vitro to be specific for cytomegalovirus antigens. The classifier was reported to diagnose cytomegalovirus status with high specificity and sensitivity in both the original cohort and the validation cohort. The authors suggested that the approach could potentially be generalized to other disease states and immunological phenotypes. The study listed 150 to 200 TCR beta chains as associated with cytomegalovirus.

The library was built by means of the immunoSEQ multiplex PCR assay. For the multiplex PCR, a mixture combining 60 forward primers for TCR Vbeta segments and 13 reverse primers for TCR Jbeta segments was used. The CDR3 region of rearranged TCR beta genes was amplified from genomic DNA with a multiplex PCR assay. On the Illumina HiSeq System, the amplified TCR beta libraries were sequenced as 87-base-pair reads. The study's processing was this. A later analysis counted some 80 million unique TCR beta chains across the 666 repertoires, and around 9.9 million of these chains were shared by at least two donors. To remove PCR and sequencing errors, raw reads were error-corrected and collapsed into unique sequences using a nearest-neighbor algorithm that merged closely related sequences. Alignment of CDR3 sequences to IMGT reference sequences was used to assign V, D and J gene segments. For a sequence to be retained, a match of at least six nucleotides to both a V gene segment and a J gene segment was required. A rearrangement was called productive if the CDR3 had no stop codons and remained in frame with V and J, and every other rearrangement was called non-productive. Following IMGT convention, CDR3 was defined as the stretch from the second conserved V-encoded cysteine to the conserved J-encoded phenylalanine. The earlier analysis of some 540 of the donors excluded any sequence lacking an unambiguous match to a single V gene segment. In an earlier analysis of approximately 550 of the donors, V segments were called functional above 56.7% productive rearrangements and were called segregating when the between-donor standard deviation exceeded 5%. A statistical classification framework was built to diagnose cytomegalovirus status from the catalog of TCR beta chain sequences. In a later analysis, V and J genes were assigned by comparing TCR nucleotide sequences against IMGT/GENE-DB human TR gene sequences. A later analysis assigned CDR3 sequences and most-parsimonious VDJ recombination scenarios with the TCRdist pipeline. A later analysis defined each TCR beta chain by its CDR3 amino acid sequence plus V-gene family, and excluded reads lacking a unique V-gene family. A later analysis removed several hundred highly shared, low-generation-probability nucleotide sequences to deal with suspected cross-contamination and a sequencing artifact. For each public chain, a later analysis derived a clonal expansion index from normalized ranks of inferred template counts within each repertoire. Generation probabilities in a later analysis came from a VDJ recombination model fitted to out-of-frame rearrangements, and those results were checked against IGoR. In a later analysis, TCR-TCR, TCR-HLA and TCR-CMV co-occurrence was scored with hypergeometric tests, and a repertoire-size bias correction was applied to TCR pairs. To estimate false discovery rates, a later analysis permuted the HLA or CMV assignments 20 times. A later analysis grouped co-occurring TCRs with DBSCAN, adding TCRdist sequence similarity when clustering within HLA-allele-positive subsets. For co-occurrence clustering, repertoires with fewer than 30,000 or more than 120,000 public chains were excluded, along with roughly 5 repertoires with anomalous nucleotide sharing. TCRdb provides this immuneACCESS table in a form limited to in-frame rearrangements. Some clones are lacking; in checked studies, under half of them reflect an unresolved V gene, and why the rest are absent is not known. V, J and clone size derive from that table, while D and trimming were established from the DNA sequence. For this sample there are approximately 180,000 clones; 84% appear just once. The ten largest account for 4.8% of the sample.

The source of this sequence is a girl under 18 in good health and CMV-seropositive. Material for sequencing was PBMCs. The chain employs TRBV6-6 and TRBJ2-5; the D gene is possibly TRBD1, with 6 bases matching. The end of the DNA aligns better with TRBJ2-7, so the J call may be wrong. The bases read TGTGCCAGCAGCAGAACCACAGGGACACTCGAGCAGTACTTC. This sequence encodes CASSRTTGTLEQYF.